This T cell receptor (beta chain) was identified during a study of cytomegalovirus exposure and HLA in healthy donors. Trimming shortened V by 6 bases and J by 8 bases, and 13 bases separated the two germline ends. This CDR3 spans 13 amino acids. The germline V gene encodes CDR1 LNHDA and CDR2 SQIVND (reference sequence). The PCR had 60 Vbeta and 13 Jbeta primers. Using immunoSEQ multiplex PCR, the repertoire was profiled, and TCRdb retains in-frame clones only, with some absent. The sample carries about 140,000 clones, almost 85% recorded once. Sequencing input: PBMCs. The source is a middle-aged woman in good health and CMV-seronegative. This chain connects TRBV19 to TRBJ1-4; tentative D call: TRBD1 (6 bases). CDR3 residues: CASRTGGREKLFF. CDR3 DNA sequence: TGTGCCAGTAGGACAGGCGGTAGGGAAAAACTGTTTTTT. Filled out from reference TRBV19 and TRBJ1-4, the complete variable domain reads DGGITQSPKYLFRKEGQNVTLSCEQNLNHDAMYWYRQDPGQGLRLIYYSQIVNDFQKGDIAEGYSVSREKKESFPLTVTSAQKNPTAFYLCASRTGGREKLFFGSGTQLSVL.